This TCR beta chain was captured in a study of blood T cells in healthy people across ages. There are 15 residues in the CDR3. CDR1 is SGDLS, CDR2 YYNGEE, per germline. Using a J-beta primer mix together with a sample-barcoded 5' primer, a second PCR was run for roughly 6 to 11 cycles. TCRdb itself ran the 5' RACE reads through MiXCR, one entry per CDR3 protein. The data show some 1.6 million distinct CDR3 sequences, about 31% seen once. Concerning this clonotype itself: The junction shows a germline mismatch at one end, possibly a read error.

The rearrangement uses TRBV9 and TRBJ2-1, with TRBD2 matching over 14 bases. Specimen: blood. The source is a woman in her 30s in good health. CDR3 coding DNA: TGTGCCCGCAGCGGGACTAGCGGGGGTTACAATGAGCAGTTCTTC. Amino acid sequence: CARSGTSGGYNEQFF.